The subject of this entry is one T cell receptor beta chain. Germline-derived CDR1 and CDR2 are MNHEY and SVGEGT. The CDR3 has 16 amino acids. J was trimmed by 2 bases and V by 5 bases; bases with no gene match: 10. The data were obtained in a study of control samples from healthy donors and cancer patients. Profiled with immunoSEQ multiplex PCR; TCRdb holds only in-frame clones, not every one. The sample contains about 89,000 clones, more than 75% of which appear only once. V is TRBV6-2 or TRBV6-3 and J is TRBJ2-5; 8 positions agree with TRBD2. The sequencing sample was made of blood. The clonotype originates from a woman aged 40 to 49 in good health. CDR3 loop: CASSRRRGGPQETQYF. The CDR3 bases are TGTGCCAGCAGTCGCCGCCGGGGGGGCCCTCAAGAGACCCAGTACTTC.